The 5 T cell receptor beta chains below come from one sample, sequenced in a study of blood T cell repertoires in COVID-19. Clones were read by immunoSEQ multiplex PCR, and TCRdb kept only the in-frame ones, dropping some. The sample lists a few hundred thousand clones, approximately 86% occurring once. Sequencing input: peripheral blood. Receptors originate from a man in his forties who had recovered from COVID-19.

The rearrangement joins TRBV6-5 to TRBJ1-5; weak D call: TRBD1 (6 bases). V shed 7 bases and J shed 6 bases, with 16 bases lying between them. Germline loops: CDR1 MNHEY, CDR2 SVGAGI. The CDR3 has 14 residues. The CDR3 protein is CASTASTGSQPQHF. The CDR3 DNA reads TGTGCCAGCACTGCCTCGACAGGATCTCAGCCCCAGCATTTT.

This clone was detected a few times. The rearrangement links TRBV7-9 to TRBJ1-2; D might be TRBD1 (5 bases). V lost 6 bases to trimming and J lost 3 bases, with 17 bases between them. CDR3 size: 15 residues. CDR1 and CDR2 from the germline V gene are SEHNR and FQNEAQ (reference sequence). The CDR3 is CASSPGGGRDYGYTF. CDR3 bases: TGTGCCAGCAGTCCCGGGGGAGGGAGAGACTATGGCTACACCTTC.

This clone has only a few counts. This rearrangement joins TRBV5-4 to TRBJ2-7; TRBD2 matches 7 bases. J lost 3 bases, V lost 1 base, and 7 bases had no gene match. The V gene's germline CDR1 is SGHNT and CDR2 YYREEE (reference sequence). The CDR3 runs to 15 residues. CDR3 protein: CASSLFRGGGYEQYF. The CDR3 DNA sequence: TGTGCCAGCAGCTTGTTTCGGGGCGGGGGCTACGAGCAGTACTTC.

V usage is TRBV7-9 and J usage is TRBJ2-7; possibly TRBD2 for D (5 bases). Per the germline V gene, CDR1 is SEHNR and CDR2 is FQNEAQ (reference sequence). The length of the CDR3 is 13 residues. With 6 bases removed from V and 1 base from J, the gap between germline ends came to 10 bases. CDR3 region: CASRLDGSYEQYF. The DNA of the CDR3 is TGTGCCAGCAGACTAGACGGGTCCTACGAGCAGTACTTC.

The V call is TRBV27, the J call TRBJ1-1; weak D call: TRBD1 (5 bases). V was trimmed by 0 bases and J by 7 bases, leaving 9 bases between them. The CDR3 runs 13 residues. CDR1 and CDR2 from the germline V gene are MNHEY and SMNVEV (reference sequence). As DNA, the CDR3 is TGTGCCAGCAGTTTATCAAGGGGTGTTGAAGCTTTCTTT. Its translation: CASSLSRGVEAFF.